These 29 T cell receptor beta chains share one sample of origin, sequenced in a study of T and B cells in COVID-19 patients. TRB rearrangements were amplified by multiplex PCR with BIOMED2 TRB-A/B primers. TCRdb passed the multiplex PCR reads through MiXCR, listing each CDR3 protein once. The repertoire holds more than 20,000 distinct CDR3 sequences, with 30% to 35% as singletons. From blood, about 240-550 ng of genomic DNA served as TRB template. Sample: blood. These receptors were taken from a human donor who had recovered from COVID-19.

In this sample, this clonotype is medium-sized. The chain uses TRBV29-1 and TRBJ2-1; perhaps TRBD2 as D (5 bases). The CDR3 has 11 residues. Looked up from germline, CDR1 is SQVTM and CDR2 is ANQGSEA. V dropped 7 bases and J dropped 6 bases, with 10 bases sitting between them. The CDR3 reads CSGQGSNEQFF. Written as DNA, the CDR3 is TGCAGCGGTCAAGGGAGCAATGAGCAGTTCTTC.

In its sample, this clonotype was seen many times. This chain links TRBV6-5 with TRBJ2-2; D call uncertain. V was clipped by 3 bases and J by 2 bases, with 7 bases between them. CDR3 length: 14 residues. Per the germline V gene, CDR1 is MNHEY and CDR2 is SVGAGI. CDR3 residues: CASSYDRNTGELFF. CDR3 DNA: TGTGCCAGCAGTTATGACCGAAACACCGGGGAGCTGTTTTTT.

This chain uses TRBV12-3 or TRBV12-4 with TRBJ2-1; maybe TRBD1 (6 bases). The CDR3 loop spans 15 amino acids. The ends were cut back, 4 bases at V and 0 bases at J, with 10 bases in the middle. As DNA, the CDR3 is TGTGCCAGCAGTTCCACAGGGATCTCCTACAATGAGCAGTTCTTC. It is translated as CASSSTGISYNEQFF.

Judged by abundance, this clonotype is medium-sized. The rearrangement links TRBV19 to TRBJ1-4, with no clear D. The CDR3 has 13 residues. In germline, CDR1 is LNHDA, CDR2 SQIVND (reference sequence). Trimming cost V 0 bases and J 8 bases, with 7 bases left between them. DNA of the CDR3: TGTGCCAGTAGTATAGATCGAGAAGAAAAACTGTTTTTT. Translated: CASSIDREEKLFF.

This clonotype occurred a few times. V gene TRBV19 combines with J gene TRBJ2-3; TRBD2 matches 11 bases. The CDR3 spans 16 residues. V shed 6 bases and J 5 bases; nucleotides not matched to a gene: 10. Germline V gene data show CDR1 as LNHDA and CDR2 as SQIVND (reference sequence). The CDR3 protein is CASSPLAGGAGDTQYF. The CDR3 DNA sequence: TGTGCCAGTAGCCCATTAGCGGGGGGGGCCGGAGATACGCAGTATTTT.

The rearrangement links TRBV6-2 or TRBV6-3 to TRBJ1-2; D call uncertain. The V end was cut by 2 bases, the J end by 3 bases, with 7 bases between. The CDR3 consists of 13 residues. The germline gives CDR1 MNHEY, CDR2 SVGEGT. CDR3 loop: CASSYQSHYGYTF. CDR3 sequence (DNA): TGTGCCAGCAGTTACCAGTCTCACTATGGCTACACCTTC.

The V call is TRBV12-3 or TRBV12-4, the J call TRBJ1-1; D unresolved. The V end was cut by 1 base, the J end by 0 bases, with 9 bases between. The CDR3 runs to 15 residues. In nucleotides, the CDR3 is TGTGCCAGCAGTTTAGGGGTCCAAATGAACACTGAAGCTTTCTTT. Its translation: CASSLGVQMNTEAFF.

Judged by abundance, this clonotype is medium-sized (0.01 to 0.1%). The CDR3 reads CASSQLRGGRGDTQYF. The CDR3 nucleotides are TGTGCCAGCAGTCAGCTGAGGGGCGGGAGGGGGGATACGCAGTATTTT. The genes are TRBV6-5 and TRBJ2-3, with 9 bases identical to TRBD2. The CDR3 has 16 amino acids. CDR1 and CDR2 from the germline V gene are MNHEY and SVGAGI. With 5 bases clipped from V and 6 bases from J, the junction kept 12 bases outside the gene matches.

This rearrangement joins TRBV20-1 to TRBJ2-5; D perhaps matches TRBD1 (6 bases). This CDR3 has 16 amino acids. V shed 3 bases and J shed 0 bases, with 17 bases lying between them. Germline V lookup: CDR1 DFQATT, CDR2 SNEGSKA (reference sequence). This CDR3 reads CSARDERGWYQETQYF. CDR3 nucleotide sequence: TGCAGTGCTAGGGATGAGAGGGGGTGGTACCAAGAGACCCAGTACTTC.

DNA of the CDR3: TGTGCCTGGAGCACCCCAAGGAACACTGAAGCTTTCTTT. It codes for CAWSTPRNTEAFF. The chain links TRBV30 to TRBJ1-1; no reliable D call. The CDR3 contains 13 residues. CDR1 is GTSNPN and CDR2 is SVGIG in the germline V gene (reference sequence). V was pared by 3 bases and J by 1 base, with 9 bases between.

This clonotype appeared a few times. V is TRBV6-5 and J is TRBJ2-5, with 9 bases matching TRBD1. The CDR3 is made up of 16 amino acids. J lost 3 bases, V lost 6 bases, and 11 bases had no gene match. Germline-derived CDR1 and CDR2 are MNHEY and SVGAGI. CDR3 coding DNA: TGTGCCAGCAGAGATTATGACAGGGGGGGAGAAGAGACCCAGTACTTC. Amino acids: CASRDYDRGGEETQYF.

The chain uses TRBV15 and TRBJ1-2, with D perhaps matching TRBD1 (6 bases). Germline assignment: CDR1 LNHNV and CDR2 YYDKDF (reference sequence). V lost 0 bases to trimming and J lost 4 bases, with 9 bases between them. This CDR3 region has 14 residues. CDR3: CATSRDQQGYGYTF. The CDR3 DNA is TGTGCCACCAGCAGAGATCAACAGGGCTATGGCTACACCTTC.

As for this clonotype: A junction boundary mismatches the germline segment, possibly from a read error. This chain joins TRBV7-9 and TRBJ2-3, with D possibly matching TRBD2 (6 bases). CDR3 length: 16 amino acids. The germline gives CDR1 SEHNR, CDR2 FQNEAQ (reference sequence). The CDR3 nucleotides are TGCGCCAGCAGCCAAAACACGGGAGCTAGCACAGATACGCAGTATTTT. Residues: CASSQNTGASTDTQYF.

The rearrangement uses TRBV10-3 and TRBJ2-3, with D hard to call. With 0 bases removed from V and 3 bases from J, the gap between germline ends came to 13 bases. The CDR3 is 16 amino acids. Germline V gene data show CDR1 as ENHRY and CDR2 as SYGVKD. The CDR3 protein is CAISESIVVGTDTQYF. As DNA, the CDR3 is TGTGCCATCAGTGAGTCGATCGTAGTGGGGACAGATACGCAGTATTTT.

This chain uses TRBV11-1 with TRBJ2-7, with TRBD2 matching over 11 bases. CDR1 is SGHAT and CDR2 is FQDESV in the germline V gene (reference sequence). This CDR3 is 14 amino acids long. V lost 6 bases to trimming and J lost 0 bases; unmatched junction nucleotides: 1. CDR3: CASRLAGGSYEQYF. As DNA, the CDR3 is TGTGCCAGCAGGCTAGCGGGAGGCTCCTACGAGCAGTACTTC. The complete variable domain, with remaining parts taken from reference TRBV11-1 and TRBJ2-7, reads EAEVAQSPRYKITEKSQAVAFWCDPISGHATLYWYRQILGQGPELLVQFQDESVVDDSQLPKDRFSAERLKGVDSTLKIQPAELGDSAMYLCASRLAGGSYEQYFGPGTRLTVT.

The rearrangement uses TRBV18 and TRBJ2-7; 8 positions agree with TRBD2. The CDR3 covers 16 residues. V shed 3 bases, J shed 4 bases, and the junction held 11 bases outside the gene matches. Germline-derived CDR1 and CDR2 are KGHSH and LQKENI. The CDR3 nucleotides are TGTGCCAGCTCACCCAAGGCGGGGACTAGTTCGTACGAGCAGTACTTC. This sequence encodes CASSPKAGTSSYEQYF.

The V gene is TRBV20-1, the J gene TRBJ1-2; D gene unclear. Trimming removed 3 bases at V and 2 bases at J, with 1 base between. CDR3 size: 10 residues. The germline gives CDR1 DFQATT, CDR2 SNEGSKA (reference sequence). The CDR3 protein is CSASNYGYTF. The CDR3 bases are TGCAGTGCTAGCAACTATGGCTACACCTTC.

The chain is built from TRBV27 and TRBJ1-5; D not resolved. The CDR3 spans 15 residues. Trimming took off 6 bases at V and 6 bases at J, with 18 bases between the two ends. CDR1 and CDR2 (germline): MNHEY, SMNVEV (reference sequence). The CDR3 DNA sequence: TGTGCCAGCAGCCTGAGTGGGGATGCGGGTCAGCCCCAGCATTTT. Translating gives CASSLSGDAGQPQHF.

The gene calls are TRBV5-4 and TRBJ1-1, with D possibly matching TRBD1 (6 bases). The ends were cut back, 6 bases at V and 0 bases at J, with 12 bases in the middle. This CDR3 has 14 residues. Germline V CDR1 and CDR2: SGHNT, YYREEE (reference sequence). Here the CDR3 reads CASIRTAMNTEAFF. The CDR3 DNA follows: TGTGCCAGCATACGGACAGCCATGAACACTGAAGCTTTCTTT.

This clonotype showed up many times. The chain is built from TRBV29-1 and TRBJ1-2; TRBD1 agrees at 10 bases. The CDR3 extends over 12 amino acids. The germline V gene has CDR1 SQVTM and CDR2 ANQGSEA. The ends lost 6 bases at V and 8 bases at J; junction bases unmatched: 6. The CDR3 protein is CSVPGQGWGYTF. In DNA, the CDR3 is TGCAGCGTCCCGGGACAGGGGTGGGGCTACACCTTC.

The rearrangement links TRBV12-3 or TRBV12-4 to TRBJ2-7; TRBD2 matches at 7 bases. V shed 6 bases, J shed 5 bases, and the junction held 13 bases outside the gene matches. The CDR3 is 15 residues long. The CDR3 reads CASSLGDPGGHEQYF. CDR3 sequence (DNA): TGTGCCAGCAGCCTAGGGGACCCGGGGGGACACGAGCAGTACTTC.

There are a few counts of this clonotype. The chain recombines TRBV19 with TRBJ1-5; D unresolved. This CDR3 contains 15 residues. With 5 bases removed from V and 3 bases from J, the gap between germline ends came to 14 bases. Germline V gene data show CDR1 as LNHDA and CDR2 as SQIVND (reference sequence). CDR3 residues: CASSPWGVSNQPQHF. DNA for the CDR3: TGTGCCAGTAGTCCTTGGGGAGTTTCCAATCAGCCCCAGCATTTT.

As regards this clonotype: The junction departs from germline at one end; a sequencing error may be responsible. The chain joins TRBV6-5 to TRBJ2-2, with TRBD1 identical over 7 bases. The CDR3 has 15 residues. Germline V CDR1 and CDR2: MNHEY, SVGAGI. As DNA, the CDR3 is TGTTCCAGCAGTGAGCAGGGGGTTAAAGCCGGGGAGCTGTTTTTT. Its translation: CSSSEQGVKAGELFF.

The chain joins TRBV4-2 to TRBJ2-1; 8 bases are shared with TRBD2. The J segment lost 8 bases and the V segment lost 0 bases, leaving 9 bases of the junction unmatched. Germline loops: CDR1 LGHNA, CDR2 YNFKEQ. The CDR3 contains 16 residues. As DNA, the CDR3 is TGTGCCAGCAGCCAAGAGGGGAGGAGCGGGGGAGATGAGCAGTTCTTC. It is translated as CASSQEGRSGGDEQFF.

This clonotype turned up a few times. The chain joins TRBV27 to TRBJ1-2; possibly TRBD1 for D (5 bases). CDR1 and CDR2 from the germline V gene are MNHEY and SMNVEV (reference sequence). The CDR3 is 12 residues long. Trimming shortened V by 3 bases and J by 7 bases, and 9 bases separated the two germline ends. The CDR3 here is CASSFQGGGYTF. CDR3 sequence (DNA): TGTGCCAGCAGTTTCCAGGGAGGTGGCTACACCTTC.

The rearrangement uses TRBV7-9 and TRBJ1-2; D unclear. Trimming removed 1 base from V and 9 bases from J, with 18 bases in between. This CDR3 is 15 amino acids long. The V gene's germline CDR1 is SEHNR and CDR2 FQNEAQ (reference sequence). CDR3 sequence: CASSLGADPRVSYTF. The CDR3, as DNA: TGTGCCAGCAGCTTAGGGGCAGACCCCCGAGTCAGCTACACCTTC.

The chain uses TRBV21-1 and TRBJ2-7. TRBV21-1 is a recognized pseudogene. The CDR3 has 11 amino acids. CDR3 nucleotides: TGTGCCAGACTATCGCCCTACGAGCAGTACTTC. Encoded protein: CARLSPYEQYF.

Note on this clonotype: This may come from a read error, since a much larger clone is one base off. The V and J genes are TRBV19 and TRBJ1-6, with D unclear. V was clipped by 2 bases and J by 7 bases, with 3 bases between them. CDR1 LNHDA and CDR2 SQIVND come from the germline V gene (reference sequence). This CDR3 is built from 12 residues. Here the CDR3 reads CASSILNSPLHF. The DNA of the CDR3 is TGTGCCAGTAGTATATTGAATTCACCCCTCCACTTT.

This clonotype was picked up a small number of times. The gene calls are TRBV18 and TRBJ2-3; 11 positions match TRBD2. V shed 6 bases and J 2 bases; nucleotides not matched to a gene: 7. In germline, CDR1 is KGHSH, CDR2 LQKENI. This CDR3 has 16 residues. In DNA form, the CDR3 reads TGTGCCAGCTCCCCGGGACTAGCGGTACACACAGATACGCAGTATTTT. Its protein is CASSPGLAVHTDTQYF.